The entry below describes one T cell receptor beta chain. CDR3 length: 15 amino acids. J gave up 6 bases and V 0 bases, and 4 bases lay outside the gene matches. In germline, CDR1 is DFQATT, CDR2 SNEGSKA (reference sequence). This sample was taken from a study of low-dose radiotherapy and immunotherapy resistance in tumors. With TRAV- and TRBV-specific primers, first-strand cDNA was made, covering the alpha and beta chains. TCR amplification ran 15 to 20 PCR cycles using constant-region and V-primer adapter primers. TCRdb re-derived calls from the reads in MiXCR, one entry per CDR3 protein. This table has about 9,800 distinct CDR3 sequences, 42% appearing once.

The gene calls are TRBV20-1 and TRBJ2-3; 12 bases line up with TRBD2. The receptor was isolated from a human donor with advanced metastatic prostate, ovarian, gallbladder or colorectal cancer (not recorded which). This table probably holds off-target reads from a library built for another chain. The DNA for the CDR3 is TGCAGTGCTAGAGATCTAGCGGGAGGGGGTGATACGCAGTATTTT. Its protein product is CSARDLAGGGDTQYF.